This TCR beta chain comes out of a study of CD8 T cells in ankylosing spondylitis (dated by TCRdb to about 2017). Broadly, across the study: T cell receptor beta repertoires were profiled in healthy donors and ankylosing spondylitis patients so that disease-linked TCR variants could be found. The whole study cohort included over a hundred healthy donors and around 24 ankylosing spondylitis patients. Peripheral blood samples were taken, and synovial fluid was additionally collected from ankylosing spondylitis patients.

TCRdb names Illumina HiSeq 2500 as the instrument used. Quantitative 5'-RACE with molecular barcodes was the method used to prepare the TCR beta libraries. As for how the authors treated the data: Disease-linked TCR variants were identified with a new computational method built on a probabilistic model of VDJ rearrangement. TCRdb's own reprocessing of the public reads used fastp at Q25 and MiXCR and kept productive beta chains. Merged by CDR3 protein, the rows form single entries marked with the most common genes and DNA. The V and J calls follow TCRdb's processing rather than the paper's. The sample table shows 330,000 or so distinct CDR3 sequences, and roughly 8% are seen once. Roughly 15% of the sample belongs to the ten largest clones. V is cut by 0 bases and J by 7 bases, and the space between the germline ends is 6 bases. CDR1 and CDR2, looked up from the germline V gene, are SGHVS and FQNEAQ. The CDR3 numbers 13 residues from cysteine through phenylalanine. Solely the CDR3 DNA is kept, with 39 bases framed from the first base.

Note on this clonotype: The clone's antigen remains unknown. There are no base qualities to consult, and no much larger clone falls within one base.

Paper-wide results and their limitations: According to the report, matched synovial fluid samples from ankylosing spondylitis patients were significantly enriched for the disease-linked clones. Some of the motif variants had been reported before in the synovial fluid and blood of reactive arthritis patients, a finding that suggests common disease-initiation mechanisms. Blood from ankylosing spondylitis patients appeared to be characterized by a TCR beta motif made up of seven or eight highly homologous amino acid variants. The disease-linked clones showed a CD8+ phenotype and occurred at relatively low frequencies in peripheral blood.

The V and J segments used are TRBV7-8 and TRBJ2-2, with no reliable assignment of the D segment. The TCR comes from a male donor with ankylosing spondylitis. Source material: blood, either unsorted or a sorted T cell fraction (not recorded which). The CDR3 here reads CASSLAQYGELFF. The DNA sequence follows: TGTGCCAGCAGCTTAGCGCAATACGGGGAGCTGTTTTTT.